This passage covers 10 T cell receptor beta chains from one sample sequenced in a study of beta chain features in type 1 diabetes. Findings of the study overall: TCRB CDR3 length was moderately but significantly reduced in all four CD4+ subsets of Type 1 diabetes patients.

Reverse transcription of all isolated RNA meant that expressed TCRB transcripts were sequenced. Measured with immunoSEQ multiplex PCR; TCRdb has only the in-frame clones, and not every one. Found here are hundreds of thousands of clones, roughly an eighth of them singletons; the top ten hold around 0.01%. No antigen has been identified for these receptors. Input material: naive CD4+ T cells from blood. The source of these receptors is a woman between 18 and 29 years old with type 1 diabetes.

The chain has TRBV7-3 and TRBJ2-3, with 9 bases identical to TRBD2. Germline-derived CDR1 and CDR2 are SGHTA and FQGTGA. CDR3 size: 13 residues. J gave up 6 bases and V 5 bases, and 3 bases lay outside the gene matches. CDR3 amino acids: CASSALAGDTQYF. The DNA for the CDR3 is TGTGCCAGCAGCGCCCTAGCGGGGGATACGCAGTATTTT.

V and J are TRBV18 and TRBJ1-1; D might be TRBD1 (5 bases). V lost 0 bases and J lost 4, with 9 bases in between. The CDR3 is made up of 14 amino acids. Germline loops: CDR1 KGHSH, CDR2 LQKENI. The CDR3 nucleotides are TGTGCCAGCTCACCACCGGGAGGGGTCACTGAAGCTTTCTTT. It is translated as CASSPPGGVTEAFF.

V is TRBV30 and J is TRBJ2-7, with TRBD2 matching 12 bases. This CDR3 region has 17 residues. J gave up 0 bases and V 2 bases, and 8 bases lay outside the gene matches. Germline V gene sequence: CDR1 GTSNPN, CDR2 SVGIG (reference sequence). CDR3 protein: CAWSLEMTSGSSYEQYF. CDR3 coding DNA: TGTGCCTGGAGTCTAGAAATGACTAGCGGGAGCTCCTACGAGCAGTACTTC.

This clone was seen a few times. The V call is TRBV10-3, the J call TRBJ2-4; 8 nucleotides match TRBD1. The CDR3 loop spans 15 amino acids. The V gene's germline CDR1 is ENHRY and CDR2 SYGVKD. J lost 5 bases, V lost 8 bases, and 11 bases had no gene match. DNA for the CDR3: TGTGCCATCTCCTCAACCCCGGGACAGGAAAACATTCAGTACTTC. Its translation: CAISSTPGQENIQYF.

The chain has TRBV11-2 and TRBJ1-4; D unclear. V lost 1 base to trimming and J lost 7 bases, with 10 bases between them. Looked up from germline, CDR1 is SGHAT and CDR2 is FQNNGV. This CDR3 has 14 amino acids. The DNA for the CDR3 is TGTGCCAGCAGCTTAGTAGCCCGGGGTGAAAAACTGTTTTTT. Translated: CASSLVARGEKLFF.

The J gene is TRBJ2-7, the V gene TRBV30; 7 nucleotides align to TRBD2. The CDR3 runs 13 residues. From germline, CDR1 is GTSNPN and CDR2 SVGIG (reference sequence). Germline trimming cut 8 bases from V and 5 bases from J; bases unmatched to any gene: 12. Here the CDR3 DNA reads TGTGCCCCCTGGGCCGGGAGGAGGAACGAGCAGTACTTC. It specifies CAPWAGRRNEQYF.

The V call is TRBV19, the J call TRBJ2-1, with 15 bases aligning to TRBD2. The V and J ends lost 4 bases and 2 bases, in that order; junction bases with no gene match: 6. This CDR3 region has 18 residues. Germline assignment: CDR1 LNHDA and CDR2 SQIVND (reference sequence). The CDR3 loop reads CASSTGLAGGRAYNEQFF. The CDR3 DNA reads as TGTGCCAGTAGTACCGGACTAGCGGGAGGGAGGGCCTACAATGAGCAGTTCTTC.

The V and J genes are TRBV19 and TRBJ2-1; 8 bases match TRBD1. This CDR3 region has 14 residues. V gave up 10 bases and J gave up 4 bases; unmatched junction bases: 9. Germline CDR1 LNHDA, CDR2 SQIVND (reference sequence). The CDR3 DNA reads as TGTGCCACAACCAGGGGGCGGGAATACAATGAGCAGTTCTTC. Protein product: CATTRGREYNEQFF.

The rearrangement uses TRBV9 and TRBJ2-1; TRBD2 is a possible D gene (7 bases). CDR3 length: 15 amino acids. V lost 0 bases and J lost 7, with 14 bases in between. Germline values: CDR1 SGDLS, CDR2 YYNGEE. The CDR3 protein is CASSVVGGAGNEQFF. The CDR3 region has the DNA TGTGCCAGCAGCGTAGTGGGGGGGGCAGGAAATGAGCAGTTCTTC.

V and J are TRBV30 and TRBJ2-5; 10 nucleotides agree with TRBD2. This CDR3 region has 14 residues. Per germline, CDR1 GTSNPN and CDR2 SVGIG (reference sequence). V lost 7 bases, J lost 7 bases, and 12 bases stayed unmatched. The CDR3 region is CAFTLAGADVTQYF. As DNA, the CDR3 is TGTGCCTTTACCCTAGCGGGAGCTGACGTGACCCAGTACTTC. The entire variable domain, with the rest obtained from reference TRBV30 and TRBJ2-5, is as follows: SQTIHQWPATLVQPVGSPLSLECTVEGTSNPNLYWYRQAAGRGLQLLFYSVGIGQISSEVPQNLSASRPQDRQFILSSKKLLLSDSGFYLCAFTLAGADVTQYFGPGTRLLVL.